This record covers a single T cell receptor beta chain. The sample belongs to a study of cytomegalovirus exposure and HLA in healthy donors. V was cut by 7 bases and J by 0 bases, with 10 bases left in between. The CDR3 length is 14 residues. Germline V gives CDR1 MDHEN, CDR2 SYDVKM. The PCR had 60 Vbeta and 13 Jbeta primers. Produced via immunoSEQ multiplex PCR; TCRdb's table is partial and in-frame only. In the table there are tens of thousands of clones, about 77% of which are singletons. The chain has TRBV28 and TRBJ2-1; weak D call: TRBD1 (6 bases). The source of this sequence is a man aged 35-49 years in good health and CMV-seronegative. Material: PBMCs. CDR3 sequence: CASTRDTSYNEQFF. The CDR3, as DNA: TGTGCCAGCACCCGGGACACCTCCTACAATGAGCAGTTCTTC.